A selection of T cell receptor beta chains follows, all from one sample in a study of CD8 T cells in ankylosing spondylitis. TCRdb independently ran MiXCR on the 5' RACE reads; one entry per CDR3 protein. Of hundreds of thousands of distinct CDR3 sequences listed, about 10% are singletons. The sample consisted of blood, either unsorted or a sorted T cell fraction (not recorded which). Receptor source: a male donor with ankylosing spondylitis. CDR3s include the opening cysteine and the closing phenylalanine or tryptophan. A D gene is named only where the DNA matches it firmly. Only part of the rows carry a size: once, few, many, or a class if the clone is expanded.

clone_size	d_call	v_call	j_call	cdr3_aa	cdr3_nt
NA	TRBD2	TRBV15	TRBJ2-7	CATSRASGVYEQYF	TGTGCCACCAGCAGAGCTAGCGGGGTCTACGAGCAGTACTTC
few	TRBD1	TRBV20-1	TRBJ1-1	CSAIDREGAEAFF	TGCAGTGCTATTGACAGGGAAGGGGCTGAAGCTTTCTTT
NA	NA	TRBV6-2/TRBV6-3	TRBJ1-5	CASSYVQENQPQHF	TGTGCCAGCAGTTACGTACAGGAGAATCAGCCCCAGCATTTT
few	TRBD1	TRBV4-3	TRBJ1-2	CASSPAGGVNYGYTF	TGCGCCAGCAGCCCAGCAGGGGGCGTCAACTATGGCTACACCTTC
few	NA	TRBV10-2	TRBJ2-5	CASSELGLWGETQYF	TGCGCCAGCAGTGAGTTAGGGCTCTGGGGGGAGACCCAGTACTTC
NA	NA	TRBV5-1	TRBJ1-1	CASSLEQGPLNTEAFF	TGCGCCAGCAGCTTGGAGCAGGGGCCCTTGAACACTGAAGCTTTCTTT
many	NA	TRBV7-2	TRBJ1-1	CASSLTAGTEAFF	TGTGCCAGCAGCTTGACCGCTGGCACTGAAGCTTTCTTT
few	TRBD1	TRBV10-3	TRBJ1-5	CAISGGQGTNQPQHF	TGTGCCATCAGCGGGGGACAGGGAACGAATCAGCCCCAGCATTTT
few	NA	TRBV15	TRBJ2-1	CATSRDQGNEQFF	TGTGCCACCAGCAGAGATCAGGGCAATGAGCAGTTCTTC
many	NA	TRBV7-8	TRBJ2-1	CASSLVWFGADNEQFF	TGTGCCAGCAGCTTAGTTTGGTTCGGGGCTGACAATGAGCAGTTCTTC
few	TRBD1	TRBV20-1	TRBJ1-2	CSANPRRTGANYGYTF	TGCAGTGCCAACCCTCGCAGGACAGGGGCGAACTATGGCTACACCTTC
NA	NA	TRBV5-1	TRBJ2-3	CASSLGLSRGDTQYF	TGCGCCAGCAGCTTGGGACTATCCCGGGGAGATACGCAGTATTTT
NA	TRBD1	TRBV11-2	TRBJ1-1	CASSQPGQGRAEAFF	TGTGCCAGCAGCCAGCCGGGACAGGGGAGGGCTGAAGCTTTCTTT
NA	NA	TRBV7-2	TRBJ2-3	CASIPTYSSTDTQYF	TGTGCCAGCATCCCGACTTACTCTAGCACAGATACGCAGTATTTT
NA	NA	TRBV6-2/TRBV6-3	TRBJ2-5	CASVPLGGTQYF	TGTGCCAGCGTACCCCTAGGAGGGACCCAGTACTTC
few	TRBD2	TRBV6-2/TRBV6-3	TRBJ2-1	CASSLLAGVNEQFF	TGTGCCAGCAGTTTACTAGCGGGAGTCAATGAGCAGTTCTTC
NA	NA	TRBV20-1	TRBJ2-7	CSASLPGIEQYF	TGCAGTGCTAGTCTTCCAGGGATCGAGCAGTACTTC
NA	NA	TRBV7-9	TRBJ1-1	CASSSLRGDTEAFF	TGTGCCAGCAGTTCCCTAAGAGGGGATACTGAAGCTTTCTTT
many	TRBD1	TRBV12-5	TRBJ1-2	CASASDRGGYGYTF	TGTGCTAGTGCTTCGGACAGGGGAGGGTATGGCTACACCTTC
few	NA	TRBV20-1	TRBJ2-1	CSARDNRAYNEQFF	TGCAGTGCTAGAGATAATAGGGCTTACAATGAGCAGTTCTTC
many	NA	TRBV5-6	TRBJ2-5	CASSLLGAETQYF	TGTGCCAGCAGCTTATTAGGGGCCGAGACCCAGTACTTC
many	NA	TRBV29-1	TRBJ2-3	CSVEGGTSTDTQYF	TGCAGCGTTGAAGGGGGGACTAGCACAGATACGCAGTATTTT
many	NA	TRBV24-1	TRBJ1-1	CATLGQPNTEAFF	TGTGCCACCTTAGGACAACCGAACACTGAAGCTTTCTTT
many	TRBD2	TRBV27	TRBJ2-7	CASSLAGARGWQYF	TGTGCCAGCAGTTTAGCGGGAGCTCGTGGGTGGCAGTACTTC
NA	TRBD1	TRBV28	TRBJ2-4	CASRPRTGIRLAKNIQYF	TGTGCCAGCAGGCCTAGGACAGGGATAAGACTAGCCAAAAACATTCAGTACTTC
NA	NA	TRBV20-1	TRBJ2-7	CSAGPAGINSYEQYF	TGCAGTGCCGGGCCGGCAGGGATAAACTCCTACGAGCAGTACTTC
NA	NA	TRBV11-3	TRBJ2-1	CASSLDGRGNEQFF	TGTGCCAGCAGCTTAGATGGACGGGGGAATGAGCAGTTCTTC
NA	NA	TRBV5-8	TRBJ1-5	CAISLRGNQPQHF	TGTGCCATCAGCTTACGAGGCAATCAGCCCCAGCATTTT
NA	NA	TRBV19	TRBJ2-5	CASSIQGRETQYF	TGTGCCAGTAGTATACAGGGACGAGAGACCCAGTACTTC
many	NA	TRBV25-1	TRBJ1-5	CASSARDTEDQPQHF	TGTGCCAGCAGTGCCCGGGACACCGAAGATCAGCCCCAGCATTTT
NA	TRBD1	TRBV20-1	TRBJ1-6	CSARALLGQGGHSPLHF	TGCAGTGCTAGGGCCCTCCTCGGACAGGGAGGTCATTCACCCCTCCACTTT
many	NA	TRBV4-3	TRBJ1-2	CASSQERRNYGYTF	TGCGCCAGCAGCCAAGAAAGGCGAAACTATGGCTACACCTTC
NA	NA	TRBV20-1	TRBJ1-6	CSATQGVNSPLHF	TGCAGTGCTACACAGGGAGTTAATTCACCCCTCCACTTT
many	TRBD1	TRBV12-3/TRBV12-4	TRBJ1-1	CASSGQVNTEAFF	TGTGCCAGCAGCGGACAGGTGAACACTGAAGCTTTCTTT
many	NA	TRBV5-1	TRBJ2-1	CASSLADSSYNEQFF	TGCGCCAGCAGCTTGGCGGACAGCTCCTACAATGAGCAGTTCTTC
few	NA	TRBV28	TRBJ2-7	CASSSVTSPTYEQYF	TGTGCCAGCAGTTCGGTGACTTCACCTACCTACGAGCAGTACTTC
NA	TRBD2	TRBV5-1	TRBJ2-1	CASSWEGLYNEQFF	TGCGCCAGCAGCTGGGAGGGCCTCTACAATGAGCAGTTCTTC
few	NA	TRBV7-2	TRBJ2-5	CASSSGQSQETQYF	TGTGCCAGCAGCTCCGGACAGAGTCAAGAGACCCAGTACTTC
NA	NA	TRBV7-2	TRBJ2-7	CASEVSYEQYF	TGTGCCAGCGAGGTTAGCTACGAGCAGTACTTC
NA	NA	TRBV7-2	TRBJ1-1	CASSLAVAGNTRRNTEAFF	TGTGCCAGCAGCTTAGCGGTGGCAGGGAATACAAGGAGGAACACTGAAGCTTTCTTT
many	NA	TRBV5-1	TRBJ2-7	CASSFGGGSYEQYF	TGCGCCAGCAGCTTCGGGGGAGGTTCCTACGAGCAGTACTTC
NA	NA	TRBV19	TRBJ1-3	CASSLRQSPGLLFGNTIYF	TGTGCCAGTAGTCTCCGACAGTCTCCTGGGCTCCTATTTGGAAACACCATATATTTT
few	NA	TRBV20-1	TRBJ1-5	CSATKEGEAQHF	TGCAGTGCTACTAAGGAAGGGGAAGCCCAGCATTTT
few	NA	TRBV7-9	TRBJ2-3	CASSLARIPDTQYF	TGTGCCAGCAGCTTAGCAAGGATCCCAGATACGCAGTATTTT
many	TRBD1	TRBV20-1	TRBJ2-7	CSADPGQGYYEQYF	TGCAGTGCTGATCCGGGACAGGGATACTACGAGCAGTACTTC
NA	TRBD2	TRBV28	TRBJ2-1	CASSLFLGLARRGNEQFF	TGTGCCAGCAGTTTATTCCTGGGACTAGCTAGGAGAGGGAATGAGCAGTTCTTC
NA	NA	TRBV4-1	TRBJ2-2	CASSQDRASNTGELFF	TGCGCCAGCAGCCAAGATAGGGCATCGAACACCGGGGAGCTGTTTTTT
NA	NA	TRBV7-2	TRBJ1-5	CASSPSGYSQPQHF	TGTGCCAGCAGCCCCTCGGGGTACAGTCAGCCCCAGCATTTT
few	NA	TRBV9	TRBJ2-4	CASSVEGAGGNIQYF	TGTGCCAGCAGCGTTGAAGGGGCAGGTGGGAACATTCAGTACTTC
NA	TRBD1	TRBV7-8	TRBJ1-5	CASSLAPGGYQPQHF	TGTGCCAGCAGCTTAGCGCCAGGGGGCTACCAGCCCCAGCATTTT
few	TRBD1	TRBV7-9	TRBJ1-2	CASSLPGGANGYTF	TGTGCCAGCAGCTTACCAGGGGGCGCGAATGGCTACACCTTC
few	TRBD2	TRBV6-1	TRBJ2-7	CASTDSGPTYEQYF	TGTGCCAGCACCGATAGCGGGCCGACCTACGAGCAGTACTTC
many	TRBD1	TRBV6-5	TRBJ2-4	CASSYSGQGRKNIQYF	TGTGCCAGCAGTTACTCCGGACAGGGGCGCAAAAACATTCAGTACTTC